This T cell receptor beta chain stems from a study of HIV-infected patients and healthy controls. Losses at the gene ends were 4 bases for V and 3 bases for J; bases not matched to a gene: 7. The germline V gene has CDR1 SGDLS and CDR2 YYNGEE. The CDR3 is 15 residues long. TCRdb redid the calling of the 5' RACE reads with MiXCR, one entry per CDR3 protein. The data hold about 64,000 distinct CDR3 sequences, with 15% to 20% observed a single time. This clonotype was observed a handful of times. The TCR sequence derives from a human donor in good health. Sequenced sample: CD4+ T cells from blood. The V call is TRBV9, the J call TRBJ2-1; 7 positions agree with TRBD1. In nucleotides, the CDR3 is TGTGCCAGCAGCTCCAGGACAGGTGGCTACAATGAGCAGTTCTTC. Translation: CASSSRTGGYNEQFF.